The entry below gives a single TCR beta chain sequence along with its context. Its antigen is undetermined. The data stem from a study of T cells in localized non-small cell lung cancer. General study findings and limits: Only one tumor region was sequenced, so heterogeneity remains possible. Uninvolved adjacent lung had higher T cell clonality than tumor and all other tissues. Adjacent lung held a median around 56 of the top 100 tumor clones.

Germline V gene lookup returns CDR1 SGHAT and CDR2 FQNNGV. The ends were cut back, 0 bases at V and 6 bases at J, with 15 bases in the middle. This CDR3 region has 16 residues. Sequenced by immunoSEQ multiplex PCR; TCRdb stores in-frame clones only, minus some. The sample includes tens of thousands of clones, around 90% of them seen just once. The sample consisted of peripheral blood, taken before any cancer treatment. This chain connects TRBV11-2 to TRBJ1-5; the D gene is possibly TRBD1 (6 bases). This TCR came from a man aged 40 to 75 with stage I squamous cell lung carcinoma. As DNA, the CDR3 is TGTGCCAGCAGCTTAGAGGGGGTGGCAGGGGTTCAGCCCCAGCATTTT. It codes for CASSLEGVAGVQPQHF.